Presented here are 23 T cell receptor beta chains from one specimen sequenced in a study of lymphopenia after photon versus proton radiotherapy. This table comes from immunoSEQ multiplex PCR, and its TCRdb copy is limited to in-frame clones, with some not included. The sample has about 62,000 clones; approximately 86% are singletons. Sequences were derived from peripheral blood, sampled from a patient treated with proton-based radiotherapy. All receptors come from an older man with esophageal cancer.

The V gene is TRBV19, the J gene TRBJ1-2; D is uncertain. V was shortened by 3 bases and J by 4 bases, with 21 bases between the two germline ends. Germline assignment: CDR1 LNHDA and CDR2 SQIVND (reference sequence). This CDR3 region has 17 residues. CDR3 sequence: CASSIGIGRGYGYGYTF. The CDR3, as DNA: TGTGCCAGTAGTATTGGGATCGGGCGGGGATACGGCTATGGCTACACCTTC.

The chain carries TRBV7-2 and TRBJ1-2; a possible D gene is TRBD1 (6 bases). Trimming left V 0 bases short and J 4 bases short, with 12 bases between. The CDR3 contains 15 residues. The V gene's germline CDR1 is SGHTA and CDR2 FQGNSA. The CDR3 protein is CASSLAGGAGYGYTF. The CDR3 DNA is TGTGCCAGCAGCTTAGCGGGGGGCGCCGGCTATGGCTACACCTTC. The variable domain in full, completed from reference TRBV7-2 and TRBJ1-2, reads GAGVSQSPSNKVTEKGKDVELRCDPISGHTALYWYRQSLGQGLEFLIYFQGNSAPDKSGLPSDRFSAERTGGSVSTLTIQRTQQEDSAVYLCASSLAGGAGYGYTFGSGTRLTVV.

V gene TRBV2 combines with J gene TRBJ1-6; 7 bases align to TRBD1. With V trimmed by 8 bases and J by 4 bases, 14 bases remained unmatched. Germline lookup yields CDR1 SNHLY and CDR2 FYNNEI. The CDR3 is made up of 17 amino acids. CDR3 coding DNA: TGTGCCAGCTGGGGAGGATCGGGACAGAGATATAATTCACCCCTCCACTTT. Amino acids: CASWGGSGQRYNSPLHF.

The rearrangement joins TRBV7-8 to TRBJ2-1; TRBD2 agrees at 9 bases. The V and J ends lost 5 bases and 6 bases, in that order; junction bases with no gene match: 8. Germline V gene sequence: CDR1 SGHVS, CDR2 FQNEAQ. CDR3 length: 15 amino acids. CDR3 loop: CASSHWTSERNEQFF. The CDR3, as DNA: TGTGCCAGCAGCCATTGGACTAGCGAGCGCAATGAGCAGTTCTTC.

The chain has TRBV7-8 and TRBJ1-5; D gene ambiguous. Looked up from germline, CDR1 is SGHVS and CDR2 is FQNEAQ. The CDR3 length is 15 residues. V was clipped by 4 bases and J by 5 bases, with 15 bases between them. CDR3 in DNA: TGTGCCAGCAGCTCATTTAGGATGGGATATCAGCCCCAGCATTTT. Protein sequence: CASSSFRMGYQPQHF.

The sample holds a few counts of this clone. This chain uses TRBV4-3 with TRBJ2-5; a weak D match, TRBD2 (7 bases). V gave up 3 bases and J gave up 5 bases, with 19 bases separating them. CDR3 length equals 16 residues. CDR1 and CDR2 (germline): LGHNA, YSLEER. This CDR3 is CASSQALRGAEETQYF. The CDR3 bases are TGCGCCAGCAGCCAGGCTCTTCGGGGGGCTGAGGAGACCCAGTACTTC.

The gene calls are TRBV29-1 and TRBJ1-2; D possibly corresponds to TRBD1 (5 bases). This CDR3 has 13 residues. Germline V gene sequence: CDR1 SQVTM, CDR2 ANQGSEA. V lost 6 bases to trimming and J lost 3 bases, with 14 bases between them. CDR3 DNA: TGCAGCGTCGGCGGGACGGGGGACTATGGCTACACCTTC. This encodes CSVGGTGDYGYTF.

The genes are TRBV27 and TRBJ2-2; 9 nucleotides agree with TRBD1. The ends lost 5 bases at V and 5 bases at J; junction bases unmatched: 9. This CDR3 spans 16 amino acids. Germline values: CDR1 MNHEY, CDR2 SMNVEV (reference sequence). CDR3 coding DNA: TGTGCCAGCAGTCCCTACGGGACAGGGCAAACCGGGGAGCTGTTTTTT. Translation gives CASSPYGTGQTGELFF.

This clone showed up just once. This rearrangement joins TRBV10-1 to TRBJ1-2; 7 nucleotides match TRBD1. J gave up 1 base and V 3 bases, and 14 bases lay outside the gene matches. The CDR3 covers 18 residues. Germline values: CDR1 WNHNN, CDR2 SYGVQD (reference sequence). The CDR3 DNA follows: TGCGCCAGCAGTGACAAACCAGGGACAGCCAAAAATAACTATGGCTACACCTTC. Amino acids: CASSDKPGTAKNNYGYTF.

The J gene is TRBJ1-1, the V gene TRBV27; 7 nucleotides align to TRBD1. The CDR3 has 14 residues. V was clipped by 5 bases and J by 4 bases; unmatched bases: 7. The germline V gene encodes CDR1 MNHEY and CDR2 SMNVEV (reference sequence). CDR3 in amino acids: CASSRRTGGTEAFF. CDR3 coding DNA: TGTGCCAGCAGTCGTCGGACAGGCGGCACTGAAGCTTTCTTT.

This rearrangement joins TRBV2 to TRBJ2-2; 7 bases agree with TRBD1. CDR1 SNHLY and CDR2 FYNNEI come from the germline V gene. V lost 6 bases to trimming and J lost 0 bases; unmatched junction nucleotides: 1. The length of the CDR3 is 14 residues. CDR3 amino acids: CASRGTANTGELFF. Written as DNA, the CDR3 is TGTGCCAGCAGAGGGACAGCGAACACCGGGGAGCTGTTTTTT.

The chain recombines TRBV7-2 with TRBJ2-1, with a tentative D call TRBD2 (5 bases). The CDR3 is 19 amino acids. The V gene lost 2 bases and the J gene lost 6 bases, with 26 bases spanning the gap. Germline lookup yields CDR1 SGHTA and CDR2 FQGNSA. CDR3 region: CASSLRASSWEQIGNEQFF. The CDR3 coding sequence is TGTGCCAGCAGCTTACGGGCATCAAGTTGGGAGCAAATCGGCAATGAGCAGTTCTTC.

The rearrangement joins TRBV27 to TRBJ2-1; D is unclear. Germline CDR1 is MNHEY and CDR2 is SMNVEV (reference sequence). V shed 5 bases and J shed 4 bases, with 9 bases lying between them. CDR3 length: 13 amino acids. The CDR3: CASSTQPYNEQFF. The DNA of the CDR3 is TGTGCCAGCAGTACCCAACCGTACAATGAGCAGTTCTTC.

The chain employs TRBV7-2 and TRBJ2-5; no reliable D call. The V end lost 1 base, the J end lost 1 base, and 7 bases lay between the germline ends. The CDR3 runs 14 residues. Germline V gives CDR1 SGHTA, CDR2 FQGNSA. Here the CDR3 reads CASSLVVAQETQYF. For the CDR3, the DNA is TGTGCCAGCAGCTTAGTGGTAGCCCAAGAGACCCAGTACTTC.

The chain employs TRBV4-2 and TRBJ1-3; 9 bases agree with TRBD1. The CDR3 covers 17 residues. With V trimmed by 1 base and J by 4 bases, 8 bases remained unmatched. CDR1 and CDR2 from the germline V gene are LGHNA and YNFKEQ. CDR3 sequence (DNA): TGTGCCAGCAGCCAAGGGACAGGGGAATTAAGCGGAAACACCATATATTTT. Amino acid sequence: CASSQGTGELSGNTIYF.

V gene TRBV18 combines with J gene TRBJ2-1; D unresolved. With 6 bases removed from V and 0 bases from J, the gap between germline ends came to 12 bases. The CDR3 extends over 15 amino acids. Germline lookup yields CDR1 KGHSH and CDR2 LQKENI. CDR3 in amino acids: CASSPMASSYNEQFF. As DNA, the CDR3 is TGTGCCAGCTCCCCAATGGCCAGCTCCTACAATGAGCAGTTCTTC.

The V call is TRBV5-1, the J call TRBJ1-2; no definite D call. The CDR3 has 13 amino acids. The V end was cut by 2 bases, the J end by 2 bases, with 7 bases between. Germline V gives CDR1 SGHRS, CDR2 YFSETQ. The CDR3, as DNA: TGCGCCAGCAGCTTCAGAGAAAACTATGGCTACACCTTC. Translation gives CASSFRENYGYTF.

J is TRBJ2-1 and V is TRBV5-6, with 7 bases that match TRBD1. CDR1 is SGHDT and CDR2 is YYEEEE in the germline V gene. V shed 1 base and J 4 bases; nucleotides not matched to a gene: 5. The CDR3 covers 15 residues. The CDR3 sequence: CASSLFRQGYNEQFF. The DNA of the CDR3 is TGTGCCAGCAGCTTGTTTCGACAGGGATACAATGAGCAGTTCTTC.

A single count supports this clone. The chain uses TRBV7-2 and TRBJ2-1; D remains unclear. This CDR3 contains 11 residues. Looked up from germline, CDR1 is SGHTA and CDR2 is FQGNSA. The V gene lost 9 bases and the J gene lost 3 bases, with 6 bases spanning the gap. Written as DNA, the CDR3 is TGTGCCAGTCGCAGCTACAATGAGCAGTTCTTC. As protein: CASRSYNEQFF.

This chain connects TRBV27 to TRBJ2-1; TRBD2 matches 8 bases. Germline V gives CDR1 MNHEY, CDR2 SMNVEV (reference sequence). The length of the CDR3 is 12 residues. Germline trimming cut 6 bases from V and 5 bases from J; bases unmatched to any gene: 0. CDR3: CASRLADNEQFF. DNA of the CDR3: TGTGCCAGCAGACTAGCGGACAATGAGCAGTTCTTC.

The chain recombines TRBV10-3 with TRBJ1-1; 9 bases are shared with TRBD1. Trimming at V came to 6 bases and at J to 1 base, leaving 3 bases not matched to a gene. The CDR3 is made up of 14 amino acids. Germline V gene data show CDR1 as ENHRY and CDR2 as SYGVKD. The CDR3 bases are TGTGCCATCAGGACAGGGGGGAGGAACACTGAAGCTTTCTTT. This gives the protein CAIRTGGRNTEAFF.

Only one count was recorded for this clone. The chain uses TRBV7-9 and TRBJ2-1, with 11 nucleotides matching TRBD2. The CDR3 consists of 16 residues. Looked up from germline, CDR1 is SEHNR and CDR2 is FQNEAQ (reference sequence). With V trimmed by 5 bases and J by 3 bases, 6 bases remained unmatched. The CDR3 loop reads CASSGTSGSFYNEQFF. In nucleotides, the CDR3 is TGTGCCAGCAGCGGAACTAGCGGGAGTTTCTACAATGAGCAGTTCTTC.

This clone is categorized as medium-sized (0.01 to 0.1%). The gene calls are TRBV19 and TRBJ1-2; D is possibly TRBD1 (5 bases). Germline V gene data show CDR1 as LNHDA and CDR2 as SQIVND (reference sequence). The CDR3 totals 12 residues. V shed 3 bases and J shed 10 bases, with 12 bases lying between them. CDR3 protein: CASSIGGVVYTF. The CDR3, as DNA: TGTGCCAGTAGTATCGGGGGGGTCGTCTACACCTTC.